These 27 T cell receptor beta chains originate from one sample sequenced in a study of cytotoxic CD8 clonotypes in ibrutinib-treated CLL. Libraries were prepared by immunoSEQ multiplex PCR; TCRdb keeps only in-frame clonotypes and omits some of them. The sample includes some 28,000 clones, around 57% of them seen just once. Here the sequenced sample was PBMCs, taken before ibrutinib treatment. These receptors all come from a human donor with chronic lymphocytic leukemia.

In its sample, this clone was seen a few times. The chain joins TRBV19 to TRBJ1-2; tentative D call: TRBD1 (5 bases). Trimming removed 6 bases at V and 5 bases at J, with 19 bases between. CDR3 length: 15 residues. CDR1 LNHDA and CDR2 SQIVND come from the germline V gene (reference sequence). Here the CDR3 reads CASSSRGEAGYGYTF. CDR3 DNA: TGTGCCAGTAGCTCCCGGGGGGAGGCTGGGTATGGCTACACCTTC.

The V call is TRBV5-8, the J call TRBJ2-1; D could derive from TRBD1 or TRBD2 (5 bases each). This CDR3 contains 16 residues. The germline V and J ends were trimmed by 6 bases and 0 bases, with 16 bases remaining between them. Germline V lookup: CDR1 SGHTS, CDR2 YDEGEE. CDR3 sequence: CASTRTGTTSYNEQFF. The CDR3 bases are TGTGCCAGCACCCGAACCGGGACCACCTCCTACAATGAGCAGTTCTTC.

This clone has just a few counts. The V gene is TRBV2, the J gene TRBJ2-7; TRBD1 agrees at 9 bases. The CDR3 runs to 15 residues. Germline V gene sequence: CDR1 SNHLY, CDR2 FYNNEI. The junction had 9 bases not matched to a gene; V was cut back by 7 bases and J by 2 bases. CDR3 sequence: CASKPGQGPTYEQYF. The CDR3 DNA reads TGTGCCAGCAAGCCGGGACAGGGTCCCACCTACGAGCAGTACTTC.

The V gene is TRBV28, the J gene TRBJ1-2; possibly TRBD1 for D (5 bases). V lost 4 bases and J lost 6, with 27 bases in between. This CDR3 has 18 amino acids. Germline lookup yields CDR1 MDHEN and CDR2 SYDVKM. DNA of the CDR3: TGTGCCAGCAGTTCGTCGGGTCTAACAGGAGATCAGAACAATGGCTACACCTTC. Translating it yields CASSSSGLTGDQNNGYTF.

The chain employs TRBV10-3 and TRBJ1-3; no reliable D call. This CDR3 is 13 amino acids long. Germline V CDR1 and CDR2: ENHRY, SYGVKD. The ends were cut back, 8 bases at V and 0 bases at J, with 8 bases in the middle. The CDR3 is CAIASVSGNTIYF. DNA for the CDR3: TGTGCCATCGCGTCTGTCTCTGGAAACACCATATATTTT.

This clone appeared a single time. Written as DNA, the CDR3 is TGTGCCATGGAGACCCCGGGACAGGCCCCCGAGCAGTACTTC. Amino acids: CAMETPGQAPEQYF. The rearrangement links TRBV6-5 to TRBJ2-7; TRBD1 matches 8 bases. V dropped 10 bases and J dropped 6; count of bases not matched to a gene: 14. The germline gives CDR1 MNHEY, CDR2 SVGAGI. CDR3 length: 14 residues.

In its sample, this clone was seen a few times. The J gene is TRBJ1-2, the V gene TRBV5-5, with 8 bases that match TRBD1. This CDR3 is built from 16 residues. Germline-derived CDR1 and CDR2 are SGHKS and YYEKEE (reference sequence). Trimming removed 4 bases from V and 7 bases from J; junction bases left unmatched: 15. The CDR3 DNA sequence: TGTGCCAGCAGCCCGACAGGGGCGACAGGGGTTAGTGGCTACACCTTC. Translated, it gives CASSPTGATGVSGYTF. The whole variable domain, remainder taken from reference TRBV5-5 and TRBJ1-2, is DAGVTQSPTHLIKTRGQQVTLRCSPISGHKSVSWYQQVLGQGPQFIFQYYEKEERGRGNFPDRFSARQFPNYSSELNVNALLLGDSALYLCASSPTGATGVSGYTFGSGTRLTVV.

The rearrangement links TRBV5-1 to TRBJ2-5; 8 nucleotides agree with TRBD2. CDR1 and CDR2 (germline): SGHRS, YFSETQ. V shed 3 bases and J 5 bases; nucleotides not matched to a gene: 6. The CDR3 has 14 residues. As DNA, the CDR3 is TGCGCCAGCAGCTACGGACTAGCCGCGGAGACCCAGTACTTC. Translated: CASSYGLAAETQYF.

V is TRBV4-1 and J is TRBJ2-1, with TRBD2 as a possible D gene (6 bases). CDR1 MGHRA and CDR2 YSYEKL come from the germline V gene. This CDR3 has 18 amino acids. V shed 0 bases and J shed 0 bases, with 15 bases lying between them. Here the CDR3 reads CASSQETLATSSYNEQFF. The CDR3, as DNA: TGCGCCAGCAGCCAAGAAACGCTAGCGACGAGCTCCTACAATGAGCAGTTCTTC.

This chain's CDR3 is CAWSRVGDRGYNEQFF. The CDR3 DNA reads as TGTGCCTGGAGCAGGGTTGGGGATAGGGGTTACAATGAGCAGTTCTTC. The chain is built from TRBV30 and TRBJ2-1; D is possibly TRBD1 (5 bases). V lost 3 bases and J lost 4, with 19 bases in between. CDR1 is GTSNPN, CDR2 SVGIG, per germline (reference sequence). The CDR3 runs 16 residues.

The rearrangement uses TRBV10-1 and TRBJ1-2, with D perhaps matching TRBD1 (5 bases). The CDR3 loop spans 13 amino acids. Germline lookup yields CDR1 WNHNN and CDR2 SYGVQD (reference sequence). V was pared by 2 bases and J by 1 base, with 5 bases between. DNA for the CDR3: TGCGCCAGCAGTGAGGACAGTAACTATGGCTACACCTTC. It codes for CASSEDSNYGYTF.

The chain has TRBV5-3 and TRBJ2-3, with D maybe TRBD2 (6 bases). TRBV5-3 is designated an ORF whose function remains uncertain. V shed 0 bases and J shed 6 bases, with 17 bases lying between them. The CDR3 extends over 16 amino acids. The CDR3 nucleotides read TGTGCCAGAAGCTTGGCCCATACGGGAGCGAGGGATACGCAGTATTTT. This codes for CARSLAHTGARDTQYF.

V is TRBV13 and J is TRBJ1-1; 7 positions match TRBD1. The trim removed 5 bases at V and 3 bases at J, leaving 9 bases unmatched. The CDR3 is made up of 15 amino acids. Looked up from germline, CDR1 is PRHDT and CDR2 is FYEKMQ (reference sequence). The CDR3 is CASSQRQGGDTEAFF. DNA of the CDR3: TGTGCCAGCAGCCAGAGACAGGGCGGCGACACTGAAGCTTTCTTT. The complete variable domain, with remaining parts taken from reference TRBV13 and TRBJ1-1, reads AAGVIQSPRHLIKEKRETATLKCYPIPRHDTVYWYQQGPGQDPQFLISFYEKMQSDKGSIPDRFSAQQFSDYHSELNMSSLELGDSALYFCASSQRQGGDTEAFFGQGTRLTVV.

This rearrangement joins TRBV29-1 to TRBJ2-3, with 7 bases that match TRBD2. This CDR3 spans 17 amino acids. Trimming took 1 base from V and 2 from J; bases not matched to a gene: 12. Germline CDR1 is SQVTM and CDR2 is ANQGSEA. The CDR3 reads CSVEVRGGFWATDTQYF. Here the CDR3 DNA reads TGCAGCGTTGAAGTGCGGGGAGGGTTTTGGGCCACAGATACGCAGTATTTT.

The chain is built from TRBV7-9 and TRBJ2-3, with D perhaps matching TRBD2 (6 bases). The CDR3 spans 15 residues. Trimming pared 5 bases from V and 5 bases from J, leaving 17 bases between. The germline gives CDR1 SEHNR, CDR2 FQNEAQ (reference sequence). CDR3 DNA sequence: TGTGCCAGCAGCCACGCCGGGCGGGGTGGAGATACGCAGTATTTT. Protein sequence: CASSHAGRGGDTQYF. The full variable domain, its missing parts supplied by reference TRBV7-9 and TRBJ2-3, is DTGVSQNPRHKITKRGQNVTFRCDPISEHNRLYWYRQTLGQGPEFLTYFQNEAQLEKSRLLSDRFSAERPKGSFSTLEIQRTEQGDSAMYLCASSHAGRGGDTQYFGPGTRLTVL.

V and J are TRBV2 and TRBJ2-7, with 7 nucleotides matching TRBD2. With V trimmed by 8 bases and J by 3 bases, 19 bases remained unmatched. Germline V gene sequence: CDR1 SNHLY, CDR2 FYNNEI. The CDR3 consists of 17 residues. Here the CDR3 DNA reads TGTGCCAGCGGGATGGGGATACTAGCGATTCTCGACTACGAGCAGTACTTC. This encodes CASGMGILAILDYEQYF.

The V and J genes are TRBV6-5 and TRBJ2-7; D uncertain. Germline V gene lookup returns CDR1 MNHEY and CDR2 SVGAGI. V lost 0 bases and J lost 0, with 6 bases in between. The CDR3 loop spans 14 amino acids. The CDR3 loop reads CASSYSVISYEQYF. Written as DNA, the CDR3 is TGTGCCAGCAGTTACTCTGTCATCTCCTACGAGCAGTACTTC.

The chain is built from TRBV10-3 and TRBJ2-7, with TRBD2 matching over 14 bases. Per the germline V gene, CDR1 is ENHRY and CDR2 is SYGVKD. The CDR3 consists of 18 residues. V lost 7 bases, J lost 5 bases, and 16 bases stayed unmatched. The DNA of the CDR3 is TGTGCCATCACCCGGACTAGCGGGGGGCAATCCTACGGGCACGAGCAGTACTTC. Encoded protein: CAITRTSGGQSYGHEQYF.

By sample share, this clone is medium-sized (0.01 to 0.1%). CDR3 region: CASLISTGKMNTEAFF. CDR3 coding DNA: TGTGCCAGTCTTATATCGACAGGAAAAATGAACACTGAAGCTTTCTTT. The V call is TRBV19, the J call TRBJ1-1; D perhaps matches TRBD1 (6 bases). Trimming stripped 8 bases from V and 0 bases from J, with 19 bases between. CDR3 length: 16 residues. Germline V gene lookup returns CDR1 LNHDA and CDR2 SQIVND (reference sequence).

This clone occurred a few times. This rearrangement joins TRBV11-3 to TRBJ2-3; D uncertain. The germline V gene encodes CDR1 SGHNT and CDR2 YENEEA. The CDR3 consists of 12 residues. The V gene lost 1 base and the J gene lost 6 bases, with 5 bases spanning the gap. CDR3 in DNA: TGTGCCAGCAGCTTAGGTTGGGATACGCAGTATTTT. Protein sequence: CASSLGWDTQYF. Full variable domain (remainder filled in from reference TRBV11-3 and TRBJ2-3): EAGVVQSPRYKIIEKKQPVAFWCNPISGHNTLYWYLQNLGQGPELLIRYENEEAVDDSQLPKDRFSAERLKGVDSTLKIQPAELGDSAVYLCASSLGWDTQYFGPGTRLTVL.

This clone was seen a few times. The same CDR3 arises from other DNA sequences in this sample as well. V is TRBV18 and J is TRBJ2-7; no clear D gene. The germline V gene encodes CDR1 KGHSH and CDR2 LQKENI. The CDR3 is made up of 14 amino acids. V dropped 0 bases and J dropped 2 bases, with 8 bases sitting between them. CDR3 coding DNA: TGTGCCAGCTCACCACCGGGAAAACCCTACGAGCAGTACTTC. It specifies CASSPPGKPYEQYF. The full variable domain, its missing parts supplied by reference TRBV18 and TRBJ2-7, is NAGVMQNPRHLVRRRGQEARLRCSPMKGHSHVYWYRQLPEEGLKFMVYLQKENIIDESGMPKERFSAEFPKEGPSILRIQQVVRGDSAAYFCASSPPGKPYEQYFGPGTRLTVT.

The genes are TRBV5-1 and TRBJ2-3, with TRBD2 matching 9 bases. V shed 7 bases, J shed 1 base, and the junction held 7 bases outside the gene matches. Germline V gene data show CDR1 as SGHRS and CDR2 as YFSETQ. This CDR3 region has 15 residues. The CDR3: CASGLAGVRTDTQYF. CDR3 coding DNA: TGCGCCAGCGGTTTAGCGGGAGTGCGCACAGATACGCAGTATTTT. Full variable domain (missing parts from reference TRBV5-1 and TRBJ2-3): KAGVTQTPRYLIKTRGQQVTLSCSPISGHRSVSWYQQTPGQGLQFLFEYFSETQRNKGNFPGRFSGRQFSNSRSEMNVSTLELGDSALYLCASGLAGVRTDTQYFGPGTRLTVL.

V is TRBV2 and J is TRBJ1-4; TRBD1 agrees at 7 bases. This CDR3 contains 14 residues. Germline V CDR1 and CDR2: SNHLY, FYNNEI. Germline trimming cut 5 bases from V and 5 bases from J; bases unmatched to any gene: 5. CDR3 nucleotide sequence: TGTGCCAGCAGTAGTGACAGGGAAAATGAAAAACTGTTTTTT. Translating gives CASSSDRENEKLFF.

The chain combines TRBV27 with TRBJ2-7, with D perhaps matching TRBD2 (5 bases). The germline gives CDR1 MNHEY, CDR2 SMNVEV (reference sequence). V was shortened by 5 bases and J by 3 bases, with 17 bases between the two germline ends. The CDR3 totals 15 residues. DNA of the CDR3: TGTGCCAGCAGTCCACTAACCCCCGGGAACTACGAGCAGTACTTC. Amino acid sequence: CASSPLTPGNYEQYF.

This clone came up once. CDR3 region: CASSWGLSSYNEQFF. The CDR3, as DNA: TGTGCCAGCAGCTGGGGATTAAGCTCCTACAATGAGCAGTTCTTC. The chain combines TRBV5-6 with TRBJ2-1; D uncertain. Per the germline V gene, CDR1 is SGHDT and CDR2 is YYEEEE. Trimming cost V 3 bases and J 0 bases, with 10 bases left between them. CDR3 length equals 15 residues.

The chain employs TRBV7-8 and TRBJ2-1, with D perhaps matching TRBD2 (6 bases). V lost 5 bases and J lost 6, with 17 bases in between. Germline CDR1 is SGHVS and CDR2 is FQNEAQ. This CDR3 comprises 15 residues. Written as DNA, the CDR3 is TGTGCCAGCAGCCAGCGGGCCACCTCCGGCAATGAGCAGTTCTTC. This translates into CASSQRATSGNEQFF. The full variable domain, with the rest looked up from reference TRBV7-8 and TRBJ2-1, is GAGVSQSPRYKVAKRGQDVALRCDPISGHVSLFWYQQALGQGPEFLTYFQNEAQLDKSGLPSDRFFAERPEGSVSTLKIQRTQQEDSAVYLCASSQRATSGNEQFFGPGTRLTVL.

This clone was picked up a small number of times. The J gene is TRBJ2-2, the V gene TRBV29-1, with 10 bases lining up with TRBD2. This CDR3 is 14 amino acids long. The germline V gene has CDR1 SQVTM and CDR2 ANQGSEA. Trimming at V came to 6 bases and at J to 3 bases, leaving 4 bases not matched to a gene. As DNA, the CDR3 is TGCAGCGTAAGGACTAGCGGAGACACCGGGGAGCTGTTTTTT. Translating gives CSVRTSGDTGELFF.